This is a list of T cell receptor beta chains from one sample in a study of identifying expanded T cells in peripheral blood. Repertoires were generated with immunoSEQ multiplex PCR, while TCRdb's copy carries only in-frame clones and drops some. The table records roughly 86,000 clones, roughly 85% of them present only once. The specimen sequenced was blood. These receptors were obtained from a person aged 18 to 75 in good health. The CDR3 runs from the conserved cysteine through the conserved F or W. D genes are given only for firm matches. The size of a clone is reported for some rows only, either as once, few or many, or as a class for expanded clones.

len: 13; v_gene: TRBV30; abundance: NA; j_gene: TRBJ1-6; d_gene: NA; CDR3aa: CAWSTGPNSPLHF; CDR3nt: TGTGCCTGGAGTACAGGCCCAAATTCACCCCTCCACTTT
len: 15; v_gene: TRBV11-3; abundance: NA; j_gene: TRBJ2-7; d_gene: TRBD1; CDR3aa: CASSGPGTGIYEQYF; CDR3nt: TGTGCCAGCAGCGGACCCGGGACAGGGATCTACGAGCAGTACTTC
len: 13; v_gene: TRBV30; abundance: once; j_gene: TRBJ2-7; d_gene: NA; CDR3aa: CASRTAGSYEQYF; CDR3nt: TGTGCCTCCCGGACGGCCGGCTCCTACGAGCAGTACTTC
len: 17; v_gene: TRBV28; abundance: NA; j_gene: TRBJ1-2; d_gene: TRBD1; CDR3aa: CASRGSSGQDSGSGYTF; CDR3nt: TGTGCCAGCAGGGGGTCCTCGGGACAGGACTCCGGGAGTGGCTACACCTTC
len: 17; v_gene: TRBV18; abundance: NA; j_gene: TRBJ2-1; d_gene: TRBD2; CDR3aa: CASSPVLTSGAYNEQFF; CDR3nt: TGTGCCAGCTCACCTGTTTTAACTAGCGGGGCCTACAATGAGCAGTTCTTC
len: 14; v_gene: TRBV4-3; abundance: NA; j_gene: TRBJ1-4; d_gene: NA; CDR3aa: CASSQVGHNEKLFF; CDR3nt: TGCGCCAGCAGCCAAGTCGGTCATAATGAAAAACTGTTTTTT
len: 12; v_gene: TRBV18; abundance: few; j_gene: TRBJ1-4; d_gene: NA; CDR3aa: CASSPFTEKLFF; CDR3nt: TGTGCCAGCTCACCGTTCACCGAAAAACTGTTTTTT
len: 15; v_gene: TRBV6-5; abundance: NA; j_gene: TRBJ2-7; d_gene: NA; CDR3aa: CASSYMGVRSYEQYF; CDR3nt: TGTGCCAGCAGTTACATGGGCGTAAGGTCCTACGAGCAGTACTTC
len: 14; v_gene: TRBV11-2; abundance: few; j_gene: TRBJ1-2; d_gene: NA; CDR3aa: CASSLDRTSFGYTF; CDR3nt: TGTGCCAGCAGCTTAGATAGGACAAGTTTTGGCTACACCTTC
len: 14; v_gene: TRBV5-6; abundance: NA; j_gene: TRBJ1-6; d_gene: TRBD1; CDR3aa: CASSSLRDRGPLHF; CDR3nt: TGTGCCAGCAGCTCCCTCCGGGACAGGGGCCCCCTCCACTTT
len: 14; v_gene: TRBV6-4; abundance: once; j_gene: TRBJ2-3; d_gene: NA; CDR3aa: CASSVGGFTDTQYF; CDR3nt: TGTGCCAGCAGTGTTGGGGGTTTCACAGATACGCAGTATTTT
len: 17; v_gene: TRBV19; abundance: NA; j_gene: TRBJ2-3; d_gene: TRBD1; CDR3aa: CASSDSRQGPSTDTQYF; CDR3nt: TGTGCCAGTAGTGACTCCCGACAGGGACCAAGCACAGATACGCAGTATTTT
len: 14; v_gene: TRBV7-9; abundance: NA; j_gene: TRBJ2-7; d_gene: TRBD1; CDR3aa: CASSSNPDRDEQYF; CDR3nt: TGTGCCAGCAGCTCCAACCCCGACAGGGACGAGCAGTACTTC
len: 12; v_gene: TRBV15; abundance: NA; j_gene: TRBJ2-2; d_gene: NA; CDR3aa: CATSVNTGELFF; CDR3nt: TGTGCCACCAGCGTGAACACCGGGGAGCTGTTTTTT
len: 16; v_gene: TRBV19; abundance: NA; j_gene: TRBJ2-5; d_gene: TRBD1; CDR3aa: CASSITGQGVQETQYF; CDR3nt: TGTGCCAGTAGTATCACGGGACAGGGGGTGCAAGAGACCCAGTACTTC
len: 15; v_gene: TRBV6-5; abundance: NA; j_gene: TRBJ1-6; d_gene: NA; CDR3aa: CASRPNVQGFSPLHF; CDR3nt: TGTGCCAGCAGGCCAAACGTACAGGGTTTTTCACCCCTCCACTTT
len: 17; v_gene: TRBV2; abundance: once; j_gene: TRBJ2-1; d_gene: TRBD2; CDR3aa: CASSILSGGSSYNEQFF; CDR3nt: TGTGCCAGCAGTATACTTAGCGGGGGGAGCTCCTACAATGAGCAGTTCTTC
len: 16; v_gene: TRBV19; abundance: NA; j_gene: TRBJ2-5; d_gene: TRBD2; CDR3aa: CASSIMSSGFQETQYF; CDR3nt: TGTGCCAGTAGTATAATGAGTAGCGGGTTCCAAGAGACCCAGTACTTC
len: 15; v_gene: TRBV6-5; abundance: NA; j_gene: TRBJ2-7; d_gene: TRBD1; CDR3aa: CASSSPRQGVYEQYF; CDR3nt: TGTGCCAGCAGTTCCCCCCGACAGGGAGTCTACGAGCAGTACTTC
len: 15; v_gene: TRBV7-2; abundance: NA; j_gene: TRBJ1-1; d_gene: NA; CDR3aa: CASSLEWGMGTEAFF; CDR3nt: TGTGCCAGCAGCTTAGAATGGGGGATGGGCACTGAAGCTTTCTTT
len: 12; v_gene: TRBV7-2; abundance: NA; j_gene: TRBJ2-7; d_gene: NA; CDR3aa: CASSSTPYEQYF; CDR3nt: TGTGCCAGCAGCTCCACCCCCTACGAGCAGTACTTC
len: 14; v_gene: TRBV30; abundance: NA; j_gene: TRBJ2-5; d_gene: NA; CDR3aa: CAWSLGHLTGTQYF; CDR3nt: TGTGCCTGGAGCCTGGGACATCTAACAGGGACCCAGTACTTC